These 24 T cell receptor beta chains originate from one sample sequenced in a study of T-cell reconstitution after alpha-beta-depleted transplantation in children. A library of TCRbeta sequences, prepared with unique molecular identifiers, was generated. One entry per CDR3 protein results from TCRdb running MiXCR on the PCR reads. The repertoire holds hundreds of thousands of distinct CDR3 sequences, with 20% to 30% as singletons. Sequences were derived from PBMCs, mostly from graft donor cells, sampled 360 days after TCRalphabeta/CD19-depleted stem cell transplant. The receptors originated from a female patient aged 2-15 years who had a stem cell transplant for congenital amegakaryocytic thrombocytopenia, so the T cells may come from the graft donor.

This clonotype turned up a few times. The V and J genes are TRBV27 and TRBJ2-1, with D possibly called TRBD1 or TRBD2 (6 bases each). The germline gives CDR1 MNHEY, CDR2 SMNVEV (reference sequence). The CDR3 contains 20 residues. V shed 3 bases and J shed 2 bases, with 26 bases lying between them. The CDR3 is CASSFLVRPPPGGPYNEQFF. The CDR3 DNA reads as TGTGCCAGCAGTTTTCTCGTCCGACCCCCCCCCGGGGGCCCCTACAATGAGCAGTTCTTC.

The chain combines TRBV19 with TRBJ2-4; D is uncertain. Per the germline V gene, CDR1 is LNHDA and CDR2 is SQIVND (reference sequence). V lost 10 bases to trimming and J lost 2 bases, with 15 bases between them. The CDR3 is 14 residues long. This chain's CDR3 is CATLVWGPKNIQYF. In DNA, the CDR3 is TGTGCCACCCTAGTATGGGGTCCCAAAAACATTCAGTACTTC.

The rearrangement links TRBV6-2 or TRBV6-3 to TRBJ1-5; D is ambiguous. Trimming removed 6 bases at V and 9 bases at J, with 15 bases between. The CDR3 consists of 13 residues. CDR1 and CDR2 (germline): MNHEY, SVGEGT. The DNA for the CDR3 is TGTGCCAGCAGGCCCCCGGGAGCCTGGCCCCAGCATTTT. Translation: CASRPPGAWPQHF.

This chain uses TRBV2 with TRBJ2-2; 10 bases align to TRBD1. Germline trimming cut 7 bases from V and 7 bases from J; bases unmatched to any gene: 6. There are 14 residues in the CDR3. Germline V gene lookup returns CDR1 SNHLY and CDR2 FYNNEI. Written as DNA, the CDR3 is TGTGCCAGCAAGGGGACAGGGGTTGGCGGGGAGCTGTTTTTT. Translating it yields CASKGTGVGGELFF.

V and J are TRBV7-2 and TRBJ2-3, with D hard to call. Germline lookup yields CDR1 SGHTA and CDR2 FQGNSA. The CDR3 has 13 amino acids. Between the trimmed V and J ends, which lost 3 bases and 6 bases, there was a span of 10 bases. The CDR3 DNA reads TGTGCCAGCAGCTTCGGTCTTTTGGATACGCAGTATTTT. Residues: CASSFGLLDTQYF.

The V gene is TRBV27, the J gene TRBJ2-3; 8 bases are shared with TRBD2. CDR3 length: 17 residues. The junction had 11 bases not matched to a gene; V was cut back by 5 bases and J by 1 base. Germline V CDR1 and CDR2: MNHEY, SMNVEV (reference sequence). Written as DNA, the CDR3 is TGTGCCAGCAGTCTTATGCATAAACTAGCGGGCACAGATACGCAGTATTTT. It specifies CASSLMHKLAGTDTQYF.

The chain is built from TRBV21-1 and TRBJ1-1; TRBD1 is the table's D call, not checked against the DNA. TRBV21-1 is designated a pseudogene. CDR3 size: 12 residues. As DNA, the CDR3 is TGTGCCAGCAGCAAAAGGTGGGGGGAAGCTTTCTTT. This gives the protein CASSKRWGEAFF.

This clonotype was seen a few times. The chain combines TRBV7-6 with TRBJ1-2, with D possibly matching TRBD1 (5 bases). Trimming removed 6 bases from V and 1 base from J, with 15 bases in between. This CDR3 comprises 15 residues. The germline gives CDR1 SGHVS, CDR2 FNYEAQ. The CDR3 DNA is TGTGCCAGCAGTCAATCTCCGACAGATAACTATGGCTACACCTTC. Translation: CASSQSPTDNYGYTF.

The rearrangement joins TRBV3-1 to TRBJ2-1; 11 bases align to TRBD2. Germline V gene sequence: CDR1 LGHDT, CDR2 YNNKEL (reference sequence). The CDR3 spans 15 residues. With 4 bases clipped from V and 9 bases from J, the junction kept 8 bases outside the gene matches. CDR3 residues: CASSLYSGGAGEQFF. In DNA, the CDR3 is TGTGCCAGCAGCCTTTATAGCGGGGGGGCCGGTGAGCAGTTCTTC.

This clonotype came up a few times. V gene TRBV18 combines with J gene TRBJ2-5; possibly TRBD1 for D (6 bases). Germline V gives CDR1 KGHSH, CDR2 LQKENI. The CDR3 length is 15 residues. V was shortened by 3 bases and J by 1 base, with 12 bases between the two germline ends. The DNA of the CDR3 is TGTGCCAGCTCACCGTCGACAGGACTCCAAGAGACCCAGTACTTC. Translated: CASSPSTGLQETQYF.

The V call is TRBV2, the J call TRBJ2-1, with TRBD2 matching over 10 bases. J gave up 4 bases and V 5 bases, and 17 bases lay outside the gene matches. The CDR3 has 19 residues. CDR1 and CDR2 from the germline V gene are SNHLY and FYNNEI. CDR3 in amino acids: CASSTVGQAVGLAYNEQFF. CDR3 sequence (DNA): TGTGCCAGCAGTACCGTGGGACAGGCCGTGGGACTAGCGTACAATGAGCAGTTCTTC.

Only a few counts were recorded for this clonotype. The rearrangement uses TRBV14 and TRBJ2-1; D is undetermined. V was clipped by 4 bases and J by 9 bases, with 7 bases between them. Germline loops: CDR1 SGHDN, CDR2 FVKESK. This CDR3 region has 11 residues. CDR3 nucleotides: TGTGCCAGCAGCCTGAGCACTGAGCAGTTCTTC. Protein product: CASSLSTEQFF.

This clonotype was counted between two and nine times. The gene calls are TRBV20-1 and TRBJ1-2; D is undetermined. Trimming stripped 8 bases from V and 1 base from J, with 11 bases between. This CDR3 has 12 amino acids. Germline lookup yields CDR1 DFQATT and CDR2 SNEGSKA (reference sequence). The chain's CDR3 is CSTYGVNYGYTF. The CDR3 nucleotides read TGCAGTACATACGGCGTTAACTATGGCTACACCTTC.

In DNA, the CDR3 is TGCGCCAGCAGCCAGCAGGGGACCGGTGACTATGGCTACACCTTC. Translation gives CASSQQGTGDYGYTF. This rearrangement joins TRBV4-1 to TRBJ1-2; D may be TRBD1 (6 bases). Trimming removed 3 bases at V and 3 bases at J, with 14 bases between. The CDR3 spans 15 residues. CDR1 MGHRA and CDR2 YSYEKL come from the germline V gene.

The chain carries TRBV4-1 and TRBJ2-7; no firm D call. From germline, CDR1 is MGHRA and CDR2 YSYEKL. CDR3 size: 14 residues. V was clipped by 1 base and J by 2 bases, with 9 bases between them. DNA of the CDR3: TGCGCCAGCAGCCAAGGACCAGGAACCTACGAGCAGTACTTC. Amino acid sequence: CASSQGPGTYEQYF.

Details on this clonotype: A much larger clone differs by one base, so this may be a read error. The rearrangement links TRBV20-1 to TRBJ2-1; 8 bases line up with TRBD2. The CDR3 has 14 residues. The germline CDR1 and CDR2 sequences are DFQATT and SNEGSKA (reference sequence). The CDR3 nucleotides are TGCAGTGCTAGTTCGAGCGGGAGCGCCAATGAGCAGCTCTTC. Translating it yields CSASSSGSANEQLF.

V usage is TRBV20-1 and J usage is TRBJ2-7, with D unresolved. Trimming cost V 6 bases and J 2 bases, with 14 bases left between them. Germline CDR1 is DFQATT and CDR2 is SNEGSKA (reference sequence). This CDR3 spans 13 amino acids. The CDR3 coding sequence is TGCAGTGCAACTGCCCCCGAGGCCTACGAGCAGTACTTC. Protein: CSATAPEAYEQYF.

This clonotype has more than one count but fewer than ten. CDR3 coding DNA: TGTGCCAGCAGCGTCCTAGGGGGGCACCCCTACAATGAGCAGTTCTTC. This translates into CASSVLGGHPYNEQFF. This chain uses TRBV9 with TRBJ2-1, with D tentatively TRBD1 or TRBD2 (6 bases each). This CDR3 comprises 16 residues. Germline CDR1 SGDLS, CDR2 YYNGEE. Trimming left V 2 bases short and J 2 bases short, with 14 bases between.

This clonotype was observed at least ten times. V gene TRBV12-3 or TRBV12-4 combines with J gene TRBJ2-1, with a possible D match to TRBD2 (7 bases). The length of the CDR3 is 12 residues. V lost 6 bases and J 12 bases, leaving 15 bases between the germline ends. As DNA, the CDR3 is TGTGCCAGCAGAATTACAGGGAGGGGGCAGTTCTTC. Protein sequence: CASRITGRGQFF.

This sequence joins TRBV7-9 and TRBJ1-2; D gene uncertain. V lost 2 bases to trimming and J lost 0 bases, with 13 bases between them. CDR1 and CDR2 from the germline V gene are SEHNR and FQNEAQ (reference sequence). The CDR3 sequence is 16 residues long. CDR3 DNA: TGTGCCAGCAGCTTAACAACAGTACCTACTAACTATGGCTACACCTTC. Amino acid sequence: CASSLTTVPTNYGYTF.

The J gene is TRBJ2-1, the V gene TRBV7-9; 11 bases fit TRBD1. There are 15 residues in the CDR3. Germline CDR1 SEHNR, CDR2 FQNEAQ (reference sequence). V lost 4 bases and J lost 6; bases outside the gene matches: 5. DNA for the CDR3: TGTGCCAGCAGCTGGAAGGGACAGGGGGTCAATGAGCAGTTCTTC. Its translation is CASSWKGQGVNEQFF. Full variable domain (missing parts from reference TRBV7-9 and TRBJ2-1): DTGVSQNPRHKITKRGQNVTFRCDPISEHNRLYWYRQTLGQGPEFLTYFQNEAQLEKSRLLSDRFSAERPKGSFSTLEIQRTEQGDSAMYLCASSWKGQGVNEQFFGPGTRLTVL.

This clonotype was seen a handful of times. V usage is TRBV18 and J usage is TRBJ2-3; 10 bases line up with TRBD1. The CDR3 runs 16 residues. Germline-derived CDR1 and CDR2 are KGHSH and LQKENI. V lost 2 bases to trimming and J lost 6 bases; unmatched junction nucleotides: 8. For the CDR3, the DNA is TGTGCCAGCTCACCAACTCCCGGGACAGGGGAGGATACGCAGTATTTT. Its protein is CASSPTPGTGEDTQYF.

The V gene is TRBV7-2, the J gene TRBJ2-7; 10 bases are a match to TRBD1. The V gene's germline CDR1 is SGHTA and CDR2 FQGNSA. V gave up 5 bases and J gave up 7 bases; unmatched junction bases: 11. The CDR3 loop spans 15 amino acids. The CDR3 loop is CASSRSGTGAFEQYF. CDR3 bases: TGTGCCAGCAGCAGATCCGGGACAGGGGCCTTTGAGCAGTACTTC.

This clonotype was observed once. This rearrangement joins TRBV28 to TRBJ2-7, with no clear D. The CDR3 covers 11 residues. The V gene's germline CDR1 is MDHEN and CDR2 SYDVKM. The V end lost 6 bases, the J end lost 5 bases, and 8 bases lay between the germline ends. DNA of the CDR3: TGTGCCAGCAGGGCCTTGGACGAGCAGTACTTC. Protein product: CASRALDEQYF.